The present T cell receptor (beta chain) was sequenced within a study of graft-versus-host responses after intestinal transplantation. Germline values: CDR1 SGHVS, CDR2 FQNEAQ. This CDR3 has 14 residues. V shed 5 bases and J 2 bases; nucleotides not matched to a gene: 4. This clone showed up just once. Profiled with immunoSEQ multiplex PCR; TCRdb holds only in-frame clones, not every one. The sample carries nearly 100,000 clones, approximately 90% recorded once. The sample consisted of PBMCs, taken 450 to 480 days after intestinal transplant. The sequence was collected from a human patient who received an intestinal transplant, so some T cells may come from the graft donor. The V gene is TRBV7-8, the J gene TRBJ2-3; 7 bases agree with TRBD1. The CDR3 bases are TGTGCCAGCAGCCCCGGGACAGTCACAGATACGCAGTATTTT. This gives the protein CASSPGTVTDTQYF.